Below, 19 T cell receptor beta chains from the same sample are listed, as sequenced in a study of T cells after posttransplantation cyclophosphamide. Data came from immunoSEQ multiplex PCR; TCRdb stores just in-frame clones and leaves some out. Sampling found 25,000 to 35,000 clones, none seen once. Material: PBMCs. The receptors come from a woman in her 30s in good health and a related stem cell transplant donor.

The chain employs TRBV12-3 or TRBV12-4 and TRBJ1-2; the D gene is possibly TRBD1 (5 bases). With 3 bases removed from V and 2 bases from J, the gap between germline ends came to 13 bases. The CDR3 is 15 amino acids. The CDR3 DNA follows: TGTGCCAGCAGTTTCTCCCTGGGGGGGAACTATGGCTACACCTTC. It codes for CASSFSLGGNYGYTF.

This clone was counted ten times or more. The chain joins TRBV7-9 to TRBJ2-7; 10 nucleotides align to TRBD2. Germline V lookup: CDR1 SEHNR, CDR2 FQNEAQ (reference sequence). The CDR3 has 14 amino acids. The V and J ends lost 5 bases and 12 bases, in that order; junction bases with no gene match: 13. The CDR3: CASSLEKASGGWYF. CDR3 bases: TGTGCCAGCAGCCTTGAAAAGGCTAGCGGGGGTTGGTACTTC.

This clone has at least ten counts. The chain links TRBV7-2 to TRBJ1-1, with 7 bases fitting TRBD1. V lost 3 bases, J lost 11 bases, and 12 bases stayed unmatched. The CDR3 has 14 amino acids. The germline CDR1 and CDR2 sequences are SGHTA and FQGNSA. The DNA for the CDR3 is TGTGCCAGCAGCTTTAACCTCCCCAGGGGGTTGGCTTTCTTT. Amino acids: CASSFNLPRGLAFF.

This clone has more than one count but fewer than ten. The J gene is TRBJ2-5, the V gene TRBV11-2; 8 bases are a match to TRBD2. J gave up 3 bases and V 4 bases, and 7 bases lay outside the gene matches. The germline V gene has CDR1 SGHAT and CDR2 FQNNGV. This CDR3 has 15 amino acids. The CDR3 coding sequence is TGTGCCAGCAGCTCGGGACTAGTTCGAAAAGAGACCCAGTACTTC. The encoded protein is CASSSGLVRKETQYF.

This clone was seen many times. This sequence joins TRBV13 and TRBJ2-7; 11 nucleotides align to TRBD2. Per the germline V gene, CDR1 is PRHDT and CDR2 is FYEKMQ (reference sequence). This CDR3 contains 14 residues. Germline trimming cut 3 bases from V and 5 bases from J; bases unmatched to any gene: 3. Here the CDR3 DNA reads TGTGCCAGCAGCTTCGAGACTAGCGGGAACGAGCAGTACTTC. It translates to CASSFETSGNEQYF.

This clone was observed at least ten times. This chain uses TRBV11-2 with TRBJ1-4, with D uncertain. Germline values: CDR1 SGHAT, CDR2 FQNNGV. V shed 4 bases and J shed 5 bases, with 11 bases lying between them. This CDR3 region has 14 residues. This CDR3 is CASSWARRNEKLFF. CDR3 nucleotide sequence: TGTGCCAGCAGCTGGGCCCGTCGAAATGAAAAACTGTTTTTT.

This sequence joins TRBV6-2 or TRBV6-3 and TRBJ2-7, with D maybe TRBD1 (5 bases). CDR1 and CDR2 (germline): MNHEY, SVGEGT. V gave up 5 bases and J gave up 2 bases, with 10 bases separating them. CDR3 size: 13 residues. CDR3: CASSDSPPYEQYF. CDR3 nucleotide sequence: TGTGCCAGCAGTGACAGCCCTCCCTACGAGCAGTACTTC.

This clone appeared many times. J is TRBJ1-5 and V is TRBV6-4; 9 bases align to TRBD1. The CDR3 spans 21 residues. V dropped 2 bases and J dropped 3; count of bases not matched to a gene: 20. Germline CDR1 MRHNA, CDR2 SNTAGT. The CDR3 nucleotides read TGTGCCAGCAGTGACAGTTCTAGGTGGGACAGGGAGCTAAATAACAATCAGCCCCAGCATTTT. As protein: CASSDSSRWDRELNNNQPQHF.

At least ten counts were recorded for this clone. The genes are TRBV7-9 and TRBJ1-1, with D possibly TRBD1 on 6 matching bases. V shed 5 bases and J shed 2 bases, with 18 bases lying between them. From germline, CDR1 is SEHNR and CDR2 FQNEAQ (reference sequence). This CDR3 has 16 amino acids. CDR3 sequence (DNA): TGTGCCAGCAGCGCAATAGCTATACAGGGTAACACTGAAGCTTTCTTT. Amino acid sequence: CASSAIAIQGNTEAFF.

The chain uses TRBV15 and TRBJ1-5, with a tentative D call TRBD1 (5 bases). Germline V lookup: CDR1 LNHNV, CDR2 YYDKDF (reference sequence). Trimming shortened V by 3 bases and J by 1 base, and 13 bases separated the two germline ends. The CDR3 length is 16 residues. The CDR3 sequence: CATSRNLPGSNQPQHF. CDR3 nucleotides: TGTGCCACCAGCAGGAACTTACCAGGGAGCAATCAGCCCCAGCATTTT.

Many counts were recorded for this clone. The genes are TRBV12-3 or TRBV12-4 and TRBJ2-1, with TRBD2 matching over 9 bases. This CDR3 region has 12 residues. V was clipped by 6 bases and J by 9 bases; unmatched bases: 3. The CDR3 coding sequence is TGTGCCAGCAGGAATAGCGGGGGTGAGCAGTTCTTC. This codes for CASRNSGGEQFF.

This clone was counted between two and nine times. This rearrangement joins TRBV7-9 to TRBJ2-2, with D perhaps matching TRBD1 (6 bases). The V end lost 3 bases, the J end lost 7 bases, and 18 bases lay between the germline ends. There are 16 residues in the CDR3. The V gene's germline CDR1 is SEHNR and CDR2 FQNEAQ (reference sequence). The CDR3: CASSFNLQGSVGELFF. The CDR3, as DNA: TGTGCCAGCAGCTTTAACCTACAGGGTTCGGTCGGGGAGCTGTTTTTT.

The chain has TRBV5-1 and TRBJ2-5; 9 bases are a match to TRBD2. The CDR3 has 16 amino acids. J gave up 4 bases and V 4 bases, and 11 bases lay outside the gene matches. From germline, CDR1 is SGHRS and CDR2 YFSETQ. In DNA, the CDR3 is TGCGCCAGCAGCGGAGGGGCGGGGGGGATGTCAGAGACCCAGTACTTC. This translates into CASSGGAGGMSETQYF.

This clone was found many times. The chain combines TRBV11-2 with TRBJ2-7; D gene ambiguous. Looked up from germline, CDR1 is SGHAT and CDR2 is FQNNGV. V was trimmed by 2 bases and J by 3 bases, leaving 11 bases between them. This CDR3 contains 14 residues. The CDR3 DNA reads TGTGCCAGCAGCTTATCCCAGGCCTTCTACGAGCAGTACTTC. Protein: CASSLSQAFYEQYF.

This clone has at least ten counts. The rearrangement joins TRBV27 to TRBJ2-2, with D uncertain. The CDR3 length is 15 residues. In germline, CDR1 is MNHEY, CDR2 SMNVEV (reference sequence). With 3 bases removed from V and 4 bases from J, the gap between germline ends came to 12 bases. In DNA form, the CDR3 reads TGTGCCAGCAGTTTTTCAGCCGCAGGCACCGGGGAGCTGTTTTTT. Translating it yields CASSFSAAGTGELFF.

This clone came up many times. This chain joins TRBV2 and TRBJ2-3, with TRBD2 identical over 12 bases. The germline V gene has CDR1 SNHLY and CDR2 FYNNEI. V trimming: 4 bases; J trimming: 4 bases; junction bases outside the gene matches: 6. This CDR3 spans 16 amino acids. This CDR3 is CASSAPSGGASDTQYF. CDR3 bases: TGTGCCAGCAGTGCGCCTAGCGGGGGGGCTTCAGATACGCAGTATTTT.

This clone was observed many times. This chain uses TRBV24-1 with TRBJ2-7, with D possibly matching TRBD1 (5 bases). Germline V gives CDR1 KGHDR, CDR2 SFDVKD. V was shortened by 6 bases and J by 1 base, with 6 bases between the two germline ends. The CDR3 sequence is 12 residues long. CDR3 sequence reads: CATSQGSYEQYF. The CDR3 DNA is TGTGCCACCAGTCAGGGATCCTACGAGCAGTACTTC.

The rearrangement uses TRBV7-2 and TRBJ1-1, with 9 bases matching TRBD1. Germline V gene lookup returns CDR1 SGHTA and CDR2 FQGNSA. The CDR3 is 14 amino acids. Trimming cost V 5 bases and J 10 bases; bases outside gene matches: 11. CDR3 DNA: TGTGCCAGCAGCCAAGACGGGACAGGGCGGCGAGCTTTCTTT. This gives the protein CASSQDGTGRRAFF.

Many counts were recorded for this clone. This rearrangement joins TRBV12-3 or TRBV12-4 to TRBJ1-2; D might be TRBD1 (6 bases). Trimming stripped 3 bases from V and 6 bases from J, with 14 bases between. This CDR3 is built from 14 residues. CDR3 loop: CASSFGAGADGYTF. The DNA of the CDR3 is TGTGCCAGCAGTTTTGGGGCAGGGGCTGATGGCTACACCTTC.